Listed below are T cell receptor beta chains from one sample, sequenced in a study of OX40 agonist ivuxolimab in advanced cancers. Profiled with immunoSEQ multiplex PCR; TCRdb holds only in-frame clones, not every one. The sample carries tens of thousands of clones, around 92% recorded once. The material sequenced was CD4+ or CD8+ T cells sorted from blood, taken in a trial of the OX40 agonist ivuxolimab. The receptors stem from an adult with an advanced solid tumor such as melanoma, head and neck, liver or kidney cancer. Both conserved end residues are part of each CDR3. The D gene is left open where the match is weak. The size of a clone is reported for some rows only, either as once, few or many, or as a class for expanded clones.

TRBD1 | TRBJ1-3 | TRBV4-3 | NA | TGCGCCAGCAGCCAAAACCACAGGGGGCCAAACACCATATATTTT | CASSQNHRGPNTIYF
NA | TRBJ2-1 | TRBV7-2 | NA | TGTGCCAGCAGCTTATTAGCGGCGGAGGGGTTCTTC | CASSLLAAEGFF
NA | TRBJ2-3 | TRBV7-8 | NA | TGTGCCAGCAGCTCGCCCGGTAGTCAGGCAGATACGCAGTATTTT | CASSSPGSQADTQYF
NA | TRBJ2-2 | TRBV7-9 | NA | TGTGCCAGCAGTTCAGACTATCACTACACCGGGGAGCTGTTTTTT | CASSSDYHYTGELFF
TRBD1 | TRBJ1-2 | TRBV27 | NA | TGTGCCAGCAGTCCCCCCCTTGGTCAGGGGGCGGGTGGCTACACCTTC | CASSPPLGQGAGGYTF
NA | TRBJ1-4 | TRBV5-6 | NA | TGTGCCAGCAGCTGGATGAGTGGGACAAATGAAAAACTGTTTTTT | CASSWMSGTNEKLFF
TRBD1 | TRBJ1-2 | TRBV7-9 | once | TGTGCCAGCAGCGGACAGGGGGCAGCTAACTATGGCTACACCTTC | CASSGQGAANYGYTF
TRBD1 | TRBJ2-1 | TRBV9 | NA | TGTGCCAGCAGCGGACTACAGGGGAGCTCCTACAATGAGCAGTTCTTC | CASSGLQGSSYNEQFF
NA | TRBJ1-1 | TRBV6-5 | NA | TGTGCCAGCAGTCCTGTCGGGACTGAAGCTTTCTTT | CASSPVGTEAFF
TRBD2 | TRBJ2-7 | TRBV7-6 | NA | TGTGCCAGCAGCCAAAAGGCGGGGACTAGGATCGACGAGCAGTACTTC | CASSQKAGTRIDEQYF
TRBD2 | TRBJ2-7 | TRBV27 | NA | TGTGCCAGCAGCCAAACGCGACTAGCTGCCTACGAGCAGTACTTC | CASSQTRLAAYEQYF
NA | TRBJ2-3 | TRBV6-5 | NA | TGTGCCAGCAGTTACAGGAGGGATCGCACAGATACGCAGTATTTT | CASSYRRDRTDTQYF
NA | TRBJ1-5 | TRBV6-5 | NA | TGTGCCAGCAGTGTCTGGCCCCAGCATTTT | CASSVWPQHF
NA | TRBJ1-2 | TRBV5-6 | NA | TGTGCCAGCAGCTGGGGAGTTAGGAGCTACACCTTC | CASSWGVRSYTF
NA | TRBJ2-1 | TRBV6-5 | NA | TGTGCCAGCAGTTACTCTAAACTCAATGAGCAGTTCTTC | CASSYSKLNEQFF
NA | TRBJ1-1 | TRBV4-3 | NA | TGCGCCAGCAGCCAAGCAGCGACAGGATCGACTGAAGCTTTCTTT | CASSQAATGSTEAFF
TRBD2 | TRBJ2-5 | TRBV5-1 | NA | TGCGCCAGCAGCCCTGGACTAGCGGTCCAAGAGACCCAGTACTTC | CASSPGLAVQETQYF
TRBD2 | TRBJ2-7 | TRBV11-2 | NA | TGTGCCAGCAGCTCCCCCGGGAGGGAAGAGCAGTACTTC | CASSSPGREEQYF
NA | TRBJ1-5 | TRBV7-8 | NA | TGTGCCAGCAGCTTAGACAGGGTCGGGGATCAGCCCCAGCATTTT | CASSLDRVGDQPQHF
NA | TRBJ2-7 | TRBV5-4 | NA | TGTGCCAGCAGCCCCCCGGGAGTTCCCTCCTACGAGCAGTACTTC | CASSPPGVPSYEQYF
TRBD1 | TRBJ2-5 | TRBV28 | NA | TGTGCCAGCAGTTCCGGGATCCGGGACAGGGGGCAAGAGACCCAGTACTTC | CASSSGIRDRGQETQYF
NA | TRBJ2-2 | TRBV6-5 | NA | TGTGCCAGCAGCTCCCCGATTATGGGCACCGGGGAGCTGTTTTTT | CASSSPIMGTGELFF
NA | TRBJ1-1 | TRBV6-6 | NA | TGTGCCAGCAGTTACAGTGCCGGTTCTGAAGCTTTCTTT | CASSYSAGSEAFF
TRBD1 | TRBJ2-1 | TRBV7-9 | once | TGTGCCAGCAGCTTAAGGACAGGAAGCTCCTACAATGAGCAGTTCTTC | CASSLRTGSSYNEQFF
TRBD1 | TRBJ1-1 | TRBV28 | NA | TGTGCCAGCAGTTTACCGGGACAGAATGAAGCTTTCTTT | CASSLPGQNEAFF
NA | TRBJ2-1 | TRBV4-2 | few | TGTGCCAGCAGCCTTGAGCGGGTAGGTAATGAGCAGTTCTTC | CASSLERVGNEQFF
NA | TRBJ2-1 | TRBV2 | NA | TGTGCCAGCAGTGCTCCCACTTCCGGGATTAACTACAATGAGCAGTTCTTC | CASSAPTSGINYNEQFF
NA | TRBJ1-5 | TRBV5-1 | NA | TGCGCCAGCAGCTTGGAACGGGGTCAGCCCCAGCATTTT | CASSLERGQPQHF
TRBD1 | TRBJ2-7 | TRBV7-8 | NA | TGTGCCAGCAGCCCGTGGACAGGGAGTATCTACGAGCAGTACTTC | CASSPWTGSIYEQYF
NA | TRBJ2-1 | TRBV4-2 | once | TGTGCCAGCAGCCCCGGGCCCGGGAATGAGCAGTTCTTC | CASSPGPGNEQFF
TRBD2 | TRBJ2-2 | TRBV11-3 | NA | TGTGCCAGCAGCCAAAAAAGACTAGCGGGAGCCCCCGGGGAGCTGTTTTTT | CASSQKRLAGAPGELFF
NA | TRBJ2-7 | TRBV27 | NA | TGTGCCAGCAGCCCCGGGATTGGGGGCAGGTCCTACGAGCAGTACTTC | CASSPGIGGRSYEQYF